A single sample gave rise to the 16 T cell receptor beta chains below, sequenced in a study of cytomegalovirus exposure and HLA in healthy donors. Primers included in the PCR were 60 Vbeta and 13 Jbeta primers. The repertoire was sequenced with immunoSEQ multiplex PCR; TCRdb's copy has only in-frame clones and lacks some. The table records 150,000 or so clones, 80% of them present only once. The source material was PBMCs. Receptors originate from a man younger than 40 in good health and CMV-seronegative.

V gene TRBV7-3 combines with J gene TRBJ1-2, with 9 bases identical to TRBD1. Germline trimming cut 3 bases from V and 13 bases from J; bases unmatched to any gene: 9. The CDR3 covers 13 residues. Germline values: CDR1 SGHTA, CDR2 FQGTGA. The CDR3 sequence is CASSFPGQGFITF. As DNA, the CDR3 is TGTGCCAGCAGCTTCCCGGGACAGGGTTTTATCACCTTC.

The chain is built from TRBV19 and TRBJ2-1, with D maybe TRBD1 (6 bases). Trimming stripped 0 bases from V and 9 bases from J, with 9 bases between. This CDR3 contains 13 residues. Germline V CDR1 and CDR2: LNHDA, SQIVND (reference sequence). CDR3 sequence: CASSIDTRGEQFF. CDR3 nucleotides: TGTGCCAGTAGTATAGATACCAGGGGTGAGCAGTTCTTC.

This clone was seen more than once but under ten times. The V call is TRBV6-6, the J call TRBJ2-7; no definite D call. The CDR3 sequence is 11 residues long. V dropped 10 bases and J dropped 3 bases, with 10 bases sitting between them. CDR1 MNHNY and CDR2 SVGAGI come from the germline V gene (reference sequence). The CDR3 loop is CATQQSYEQYF. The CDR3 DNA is TGTGCCACCCAACAGAGCTACGAGCAGTACTTC.

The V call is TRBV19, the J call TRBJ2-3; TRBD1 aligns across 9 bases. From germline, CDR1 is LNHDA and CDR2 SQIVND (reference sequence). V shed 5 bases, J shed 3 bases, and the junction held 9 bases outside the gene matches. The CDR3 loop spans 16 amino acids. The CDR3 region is CASSSKRTGVTDTQYF. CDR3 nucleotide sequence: TGTGCCAGTAGTTCAAAGCGGACAGGGGTTACAGATACGCAGTATTTT.

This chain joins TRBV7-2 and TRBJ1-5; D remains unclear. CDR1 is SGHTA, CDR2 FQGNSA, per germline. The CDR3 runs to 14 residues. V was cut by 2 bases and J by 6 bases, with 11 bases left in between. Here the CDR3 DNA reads TGTGCCAGCAGCTTATTCTCGCCGGGTCAGCCCCAGCATTTT. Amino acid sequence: CASSLFSPGQPQHF.

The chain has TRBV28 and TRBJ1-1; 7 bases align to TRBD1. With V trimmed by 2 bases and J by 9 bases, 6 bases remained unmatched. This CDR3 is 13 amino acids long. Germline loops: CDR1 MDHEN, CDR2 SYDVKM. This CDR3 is CASSLGQVKKAFF. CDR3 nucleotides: TGTGCCAGCAGTTTAGGACAGGTTAAGAAAGCTTTCTTT.

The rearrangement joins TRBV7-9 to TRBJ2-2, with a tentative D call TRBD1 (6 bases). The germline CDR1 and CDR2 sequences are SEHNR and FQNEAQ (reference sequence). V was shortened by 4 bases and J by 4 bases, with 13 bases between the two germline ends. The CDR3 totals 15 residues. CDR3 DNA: TGTGCCAGCAGCTCCGGGGACATTGCCACCGGGGAGCTGTTTTTT. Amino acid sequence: CASSSGDIATGELFF.

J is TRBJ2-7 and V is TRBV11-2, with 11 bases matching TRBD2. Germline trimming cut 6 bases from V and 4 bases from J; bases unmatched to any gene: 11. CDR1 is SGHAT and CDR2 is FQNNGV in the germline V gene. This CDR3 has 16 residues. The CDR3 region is CASSRLTSGSGYEQYF. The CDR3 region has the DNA TGTGCCAGCAGTCGTCTCACTAGCGGGAGTGGGTACGAGCAGTACTTC.

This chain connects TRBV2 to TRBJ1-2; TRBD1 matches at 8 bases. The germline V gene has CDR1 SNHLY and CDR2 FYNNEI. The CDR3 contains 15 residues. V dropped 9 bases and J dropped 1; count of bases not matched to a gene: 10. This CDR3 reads CARQRQGKFNYGYTF. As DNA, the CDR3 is TGTGCCAGACAACGACAGGGGAAGTTTAACTATGGCTACACCTTC.

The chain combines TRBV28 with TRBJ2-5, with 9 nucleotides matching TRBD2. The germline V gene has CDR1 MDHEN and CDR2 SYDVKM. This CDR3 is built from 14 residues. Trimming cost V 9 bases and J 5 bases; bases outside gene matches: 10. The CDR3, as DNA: TGTGCCAGTAATATAGCGGGGGTGAGCGAGACCCAGTACTTC. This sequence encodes CASNIAGVSETQYF.

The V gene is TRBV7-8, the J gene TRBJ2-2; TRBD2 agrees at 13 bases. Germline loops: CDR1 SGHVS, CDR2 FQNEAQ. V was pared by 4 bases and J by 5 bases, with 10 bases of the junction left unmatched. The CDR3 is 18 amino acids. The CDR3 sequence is CASSSGLAGWGPTGELFF. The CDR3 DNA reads TGTGCCAGCAGCTCGGGACTAGCGGGATGGGGCCCGACCGGGGAGCTGTTTTTT. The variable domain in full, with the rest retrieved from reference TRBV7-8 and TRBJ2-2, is GAGVSQSPRYKVAKRGQDVALRCDPISGHVSLFWYQQALGQGPEFLTYFQNEAQLDKSGLPSDRFFAERPEGSVSTLKIQRTQQEDSAVYLCASSSGLAGWGPTGELFFGEGSRLTVL.

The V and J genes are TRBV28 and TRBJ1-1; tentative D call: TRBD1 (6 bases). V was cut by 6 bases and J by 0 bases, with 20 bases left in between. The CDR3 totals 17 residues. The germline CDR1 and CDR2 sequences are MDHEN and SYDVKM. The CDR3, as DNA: TGTGCCAGCAGGCCACACAGGGAAGTGATGATGAACACTGAAGCTTTCTTT. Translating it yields CASRPHREVMMNTEAFF.

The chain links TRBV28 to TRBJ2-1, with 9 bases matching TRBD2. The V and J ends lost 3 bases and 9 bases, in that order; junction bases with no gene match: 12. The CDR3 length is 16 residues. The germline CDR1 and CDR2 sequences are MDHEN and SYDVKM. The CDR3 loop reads CASSFLLGGGASEQFF. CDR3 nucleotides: TGTGCCAGCAGTTTCCTCTTGGGCGGGGGGGCCAGTGAGCAGTTCTTC.

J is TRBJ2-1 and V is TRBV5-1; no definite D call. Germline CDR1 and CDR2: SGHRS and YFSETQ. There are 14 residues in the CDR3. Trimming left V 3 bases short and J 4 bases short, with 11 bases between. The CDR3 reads CASSSPPTYNEQFF. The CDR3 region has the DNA TGCGCCAGCAGCTCCCCCCCGACATACAATGAGCAGTTCTTC.

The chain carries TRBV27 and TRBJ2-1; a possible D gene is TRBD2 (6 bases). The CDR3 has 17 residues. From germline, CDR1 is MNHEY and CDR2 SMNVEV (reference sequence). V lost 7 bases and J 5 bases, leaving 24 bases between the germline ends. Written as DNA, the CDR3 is TGTGCCAGCACCTTACTCAGGGACCCCGGAGGGGACAATGAGCAGTTCTTC. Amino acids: CASTLLRDPGGDNEQFF.

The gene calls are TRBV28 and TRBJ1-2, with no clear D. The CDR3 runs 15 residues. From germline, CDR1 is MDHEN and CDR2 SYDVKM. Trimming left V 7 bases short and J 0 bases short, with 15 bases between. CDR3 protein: CASTQSNPPNYGYTF. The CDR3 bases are TGTGCCAGCACCCAGTCGAACCCACCTAACTATGGCTACACCTTC.